This T cell receptor (beta chain) was sequenced in a study of regulatory T cells in long-lasting Graves disease. Whole-study context: Less than 3 months of antithyroid drugs had been taken by newly diagnosed Graves' patients.

Investigators prepared the TCR beta libraries by applying iRepertoire HTBI primers and Arm-PCR of CDR3 regions. TCRdb itself ran the multiplex PCR reads through MiXCR, one entry per CDR3 protein. In the table there are around 420,000 distinct CDR3 sequences, about a sixth of which are singletons. The CDR3 length is 15 residues. In germline, CDR1 is MNHEY, CDR2 SVGEGT. After removal of 4 bases from V and 9 bases from J, the junction contained 7 bases not matched to a gene. Stated time point: newly diagnosed GD, antithyroid drugs for less than 3 months. Extracted RNA from PBMCs served as the source of the TCR library. Into tubes containing EDTA, about 9.6 milliliters of peripheral blood were drawn. Broader study findings: Sample size, which was small, may have reduced accuracy. Among samples with persistent disease, TRBV28, TRBJ1-2 and TRBJ2-5 were favored.

This clonotype has ten or more counts. Its antigen is unidentified. This clonotype was obtained from a female donor with Graves disease. The sequencing used peripheral blood mononuclear cells (PBMCs), collected at new diagnosis, from a patient treated with antithyroid drugs. The chain links TRBV6-2 or TRBV6-3 to TRBJ2-3, with 13 bases aligning to TRBD2. CDR3 amino acids: CASSSPGLAGATQYF. As DNA, the CDR3 is TGTGCCAGCAGTTCCCCCGGACTAGCGGGAGCAACGCAGTATTTT.